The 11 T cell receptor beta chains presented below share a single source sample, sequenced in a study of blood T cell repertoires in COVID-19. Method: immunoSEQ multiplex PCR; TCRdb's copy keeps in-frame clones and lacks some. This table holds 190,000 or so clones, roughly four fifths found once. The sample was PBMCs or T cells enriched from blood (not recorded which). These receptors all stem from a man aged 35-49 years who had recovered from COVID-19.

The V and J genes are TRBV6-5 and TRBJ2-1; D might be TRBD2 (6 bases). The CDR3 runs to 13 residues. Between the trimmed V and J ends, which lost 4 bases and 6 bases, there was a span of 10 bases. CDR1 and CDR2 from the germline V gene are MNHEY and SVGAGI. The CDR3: CASSSLGGNEQFF. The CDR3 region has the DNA TGTGCCAGCAGTTCTCTCGGGGGCAATGAGCAGTTCTTC.

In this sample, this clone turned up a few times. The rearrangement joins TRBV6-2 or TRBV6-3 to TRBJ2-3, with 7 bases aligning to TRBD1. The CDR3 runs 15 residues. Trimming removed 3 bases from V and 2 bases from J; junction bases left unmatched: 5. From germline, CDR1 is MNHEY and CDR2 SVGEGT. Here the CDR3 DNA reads TGTGCCAGCAGTTATGTGGACAGGTCCACAGATACGCAGTATTTT. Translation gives CASSYVDRSTDTQYF.

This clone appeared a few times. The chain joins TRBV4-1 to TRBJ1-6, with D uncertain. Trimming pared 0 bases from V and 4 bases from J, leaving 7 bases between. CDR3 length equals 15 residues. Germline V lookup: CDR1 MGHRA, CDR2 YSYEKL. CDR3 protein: CASSQETQYNSPLHF. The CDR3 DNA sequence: TGCGCCAGCAGCCAAGAGACTCAGTATAATTCACCCCTCCACTTT.

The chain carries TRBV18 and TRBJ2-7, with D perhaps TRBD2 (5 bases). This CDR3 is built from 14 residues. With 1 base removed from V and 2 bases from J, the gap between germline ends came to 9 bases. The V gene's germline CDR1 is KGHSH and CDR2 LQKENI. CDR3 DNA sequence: TGTGCCAGCTCACCACTCGGGGAACCCTACGAGCAGTACTTC. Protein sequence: CASSPLGEPYEQYF.

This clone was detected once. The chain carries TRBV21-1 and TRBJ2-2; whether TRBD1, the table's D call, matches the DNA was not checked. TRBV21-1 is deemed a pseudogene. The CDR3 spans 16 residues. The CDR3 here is CASSKDKPENTGELFF. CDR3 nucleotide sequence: TGTGCCAGCAGCAAAGATAAACCAGAGAACACCGGGGAGCTGTTTTTT.

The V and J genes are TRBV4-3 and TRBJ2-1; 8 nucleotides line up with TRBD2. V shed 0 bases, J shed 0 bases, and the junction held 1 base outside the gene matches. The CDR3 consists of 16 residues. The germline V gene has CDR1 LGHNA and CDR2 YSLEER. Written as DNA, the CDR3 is TGCGCCAGCAGCCAAGATCTAGCGGGCTCCTACAATGAGCAGTTCTTC. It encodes CASSQDLAGSYNEQFF.

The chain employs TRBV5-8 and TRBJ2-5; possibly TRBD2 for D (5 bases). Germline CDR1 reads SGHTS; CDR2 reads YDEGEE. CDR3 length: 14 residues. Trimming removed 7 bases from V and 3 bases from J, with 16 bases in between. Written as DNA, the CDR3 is TGTGCCAGCTTCCCTGTGGGAGCAGAAGAGACCCAGTACTTC. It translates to CASFPVGAEETQYF.

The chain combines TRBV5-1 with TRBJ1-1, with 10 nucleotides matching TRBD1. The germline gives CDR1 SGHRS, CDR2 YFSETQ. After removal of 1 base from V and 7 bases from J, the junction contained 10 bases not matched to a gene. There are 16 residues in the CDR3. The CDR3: CASSLSPLGQGIEAFF. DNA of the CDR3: TGCGCCAGCAGCTTGTCCCCCCTGGGACAGGGGATTGAAGCTTTCTTT. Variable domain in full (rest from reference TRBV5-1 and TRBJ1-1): KAGVTQTPRYLIKTRGQQVTLSCSPISGHRSVSWYQQTPGQGLQFLFEYFSETQRNKGNFPGRFSGRQFSNSRSEMNVSTLELGDSALYLCASSLSPLGQGIEAFFGQGTRLTVV.

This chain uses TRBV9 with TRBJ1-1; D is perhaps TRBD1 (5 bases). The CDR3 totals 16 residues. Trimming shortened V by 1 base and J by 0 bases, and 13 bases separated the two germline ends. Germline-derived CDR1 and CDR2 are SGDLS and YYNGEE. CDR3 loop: CASSVRGDPMNTEAFF. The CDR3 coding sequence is TGTGCCAGCAGCGTACGGGGGGATCCAATGAACACTGAAGCTTTCTTT.

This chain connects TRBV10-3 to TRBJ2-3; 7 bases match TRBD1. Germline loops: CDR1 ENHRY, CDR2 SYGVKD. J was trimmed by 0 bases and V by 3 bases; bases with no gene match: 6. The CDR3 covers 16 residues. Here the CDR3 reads CAISDGGQRSTDTQYF. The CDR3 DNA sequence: TGTGCCATCAGTGATGGGGGACAGCGAAGCACAGATACGCAGTATTTT.

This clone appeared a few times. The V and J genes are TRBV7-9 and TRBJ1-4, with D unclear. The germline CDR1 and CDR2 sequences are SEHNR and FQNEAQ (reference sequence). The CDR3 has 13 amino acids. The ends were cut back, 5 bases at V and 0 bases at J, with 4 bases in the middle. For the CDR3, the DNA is TGTGCCAGCAGCCCTACAACTAATGAAAAACTGTTTTTT. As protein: CASSPTTNEKLFF.